This passage covers 8 T cell receptor beta chains from one sample sequenced in a study of T-cell memory formation after mild COVID-19 (dated by TCRdb to the early 2020s). Library creation used 5' RACE. The instrument given in TCRdb is Illumina NovaSeq 6000. TCRdb passed the public sequencing reads through fastp at Q25 and MiXCR, retaining productive beta sequences. Entries are consolidated by CDR3 protein sequence, retaining the most common genes and DNA. Here the sample has fewer than 250,000 distinct CDR3 sequences; 15% to 20% occur a single time. The ten largest make up 2.4% of the sample. The sequenced material came from PBMCs or a T cell subset sorted from them (not recorded which). Receptor source: an adult woman who had mild COVID-19 (a few samples of this study predate the infection). The sample titles of this study are shuffled in the database, so cell type and time point are left out; the donor was told from shared clones.

In this sample, this clonotype turned up a few times. This chain joins TRBV7-2 and TRBJ1-2; D ambiguous. The CDR3 is 13 amino acids. Per the germline V gene, CDR1 is SGHTA and CDR2 is FQGNSA. V lost 1 base, J lost 7 bases, and 10 bases lay in between. The CDR3 region is CASSLVIPRGYTF. For the CDR3, the DNA is TGTGCCAGCAGCTTAGTTATACCCCGTGGCTACACCTTC.

This clonotype was detected a few times. The chain combines TRBV5-1 with TRBJ2-2, with 8 bases that match TRBD1. Germline CDR1 is SGHRS and CDR2 is YFSETQ. The CDR3 runs to 15 residues. J was trimmed by 4 bases and V by 2 bases; bases with no gene match: 4. In DNA, the CDR3 is TGCGCCAGCAGCTTTGGACAGGGAGGCACCGGGGAGCTGTTTTTT. Its protein product is CASSFGQGGTGELFF.

This clonotype has just a few counts. The genes are TRBV11-1 and TRBJ2-3, with D possibly matching TRBD2 (5 bases). This CDR3 has 16 amino acids. Trimming took off 5 bases at V and 4 bases at J, with 19 bases between the two ends. Germline values: CDR1 SGHAT, CDR2 FQDESV (reference sequence). CDR3 residues: CASSLDYGRPPDTQYF. The CDR3 DNA sequence: TGTGCCAGCAGCCTAGACTACGGCCGCCCCCCAGATACGCAGTATTTT.

This chain's CDR3 is CASSVYPPENNEQFF. In DNA, the CDR3 is TGTGCCAGCAGCGTATACCCACCCGAGAACAATGAGCAGTTCTTC. The chain combines TRBV9 with TRBJ2-1, with no clear D. The CDR3 consists of 15 residues. The V end was cut by 1 base, the J end by 5 bases, with 13 bases between. Looked up from germline, CDR1 is SGDLS and CDR2 is YYNGEE.

This chain joins TRBV5-4 and TRBJ2-1, with 14 bases fitting TRBD2. CDR1 is SGHNT and CDR2 is YYREEE in the germline V gene (reference sequence). The CDR3 has 16 amino acids. V trimming: 0 bases; J trimming: 9 bases; junction bases outside the gene matches: 5. The CDR3 protein is CASSLETSGGAFEQFF. Written as DNA, the CDR3 is TGTGCCAGCAGCTTGGAGACTAGCGGGGGGGCCTTTGAGCAGTTCTTC.

This clonotype was observed many times. The rearrangement links TRBV5-4 to TRBJ1-2, with D possibly TRBD1 on 5 matching bases. Trimming took 0 bases from V and 6 from J, leaving 12 bases between them. The CDR3 is made up of 14 amino acids. Germline loops: CDR1 SGHNT, CDR2 YYREEE (reference sequence). Written as DNA, the CDR3 is TGTGCCAGCAGCTTGGCGGGTGGCAGGGATGGCTACACCTTC. This translates into CASSLAGGRDGYTF.

In this sample, this clonotype turned up many times. The rearrangement uses TRBV5-1 and TRBJ1-1; 9 bases are a match to TRBD1. The CDR3 has 15 amino acids. Germline CDR1 SGHRS, CDR2 YFSETQ. The ends lost 4 bases at V and 5 bases at J; junction bases unmatched: 9. DNA for the CDR3: TGCGCCAGCAGCGTGGACAGGGGAAGTAGGACTGAAGCTTTCTTT. Protein: CASSVDRGSRTEAFF.

This clonotype was observed a handful of times. A junction boundary mismatches the germline segment, possibly from a read error. The V gene is TRBV4-1, the J gene TRBJ1-3; D might be TRBD1 (5 bases). CDR3 length: 13 amino acids. In germline, CDR1 is MGHRA, CDR2 YSYEKL. CDR3 DNA sequence: TGCGCCAGCAGCCAGCTCCGGGCAGGGACCATACATTTT. Translated: CASSQLRAGTIHF.